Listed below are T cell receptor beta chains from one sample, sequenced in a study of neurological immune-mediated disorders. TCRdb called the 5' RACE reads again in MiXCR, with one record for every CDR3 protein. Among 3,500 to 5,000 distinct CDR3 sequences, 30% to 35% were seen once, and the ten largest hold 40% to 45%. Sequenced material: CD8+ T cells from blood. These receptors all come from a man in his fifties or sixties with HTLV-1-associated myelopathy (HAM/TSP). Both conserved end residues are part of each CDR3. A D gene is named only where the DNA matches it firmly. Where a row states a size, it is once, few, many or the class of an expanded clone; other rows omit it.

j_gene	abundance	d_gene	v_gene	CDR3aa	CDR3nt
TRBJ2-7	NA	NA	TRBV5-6	CASSIQVSYEQYF	TGTGCCAGCAGCATACAGGTGTCCTACGAGCAGTACTTC
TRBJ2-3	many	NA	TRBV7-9	CASSSTGGGNTQYF	TGTGCCAGCAGCTCAACGGGCGGTGGAAATACGCAGTATTTT
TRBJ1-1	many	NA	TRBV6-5	CASSYSMDGSYTEAFF	TGTGCCAGCAGTTACTCGATGGACGGCTCGTACACTGAAGCTTTCTTT
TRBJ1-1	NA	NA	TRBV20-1	CSARGMNTEAFF	TGCAGTGCTAGAGGTATGAACACTGAAGCTTTCTTT
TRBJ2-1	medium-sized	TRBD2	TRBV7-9	CASSPDRGGVFGFF	TGTGCCAGCAGCCCAGATCGGGGGGGGGTCTTCGGGTTCTTC
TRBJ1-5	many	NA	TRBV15	CSNQPQHF	TGTAGCAATCAGCCCCAGCATTTT
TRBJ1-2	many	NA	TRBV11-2	CASSLFRDYGYTF	TGTGCCAGCAGCTTATTCAGGGACTATGGCTACACCTTC
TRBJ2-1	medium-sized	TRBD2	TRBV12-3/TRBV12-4	CASSLEGTSGNQFF	TGTGCCAGCAGTTTAGAAGGGACTAGCGGGAACCAGTTCTTC
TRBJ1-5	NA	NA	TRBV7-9	CASSLVYGQPQHF	TGTGCCAGCAGCTTAGTATACGGTCAGCCCCAGCATTTT
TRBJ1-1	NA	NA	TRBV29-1	CSGEDYSEAFF	TGCAGCGGGGAAGACTATAGTGAAGCTTTCTTT
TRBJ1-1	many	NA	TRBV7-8	CASSLDPGTYSMNTEAFF	TGTGCCAGCAGCTTAGATCCAGGCACTTATTCCATGAACACTGAAGCTTTCTTT
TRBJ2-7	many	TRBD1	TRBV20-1	CSAGPTSWTGPYEQYF	TGCAGTGCTGGACCCACTAGTTGGACAGGCCCCTACGAGCAGTACTTC
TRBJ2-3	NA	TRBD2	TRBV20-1	CSAAGPPRSGRTDKQYF	TGCAGTGCTGCTGGGCCACCCAGAAGCGGGAGAACAGATAAGCAGTATTTT
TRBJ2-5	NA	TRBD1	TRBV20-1	CSAPPVQGQTQYF	TGCAGTGCTCCCCCGGTACAGGGGCAGACCCAGTACTTC
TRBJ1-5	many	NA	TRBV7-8	CASSLVGTGNSNQPQHF	TGTGCCAGCAGCTTAGTAGGGACTGGAAATAGCAATCAGCCCCAGCATTTT
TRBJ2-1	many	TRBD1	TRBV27	CASSSLSRTGANEQFF	TGTGCCAGCAGCTCCCTTAGCCGGACAGGGGCCAATGAGCAGTTCTTC
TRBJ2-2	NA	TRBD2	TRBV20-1	CSARDREKRGNNTGELFF	TGCAGTGCTAGAGATCGGGAGAAGCGGGGTAACAACACCGGGGAGCTGTTTTTT
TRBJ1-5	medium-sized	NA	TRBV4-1	CASSQELGMGNQPQHF	TGCGCCAGCAGCCAAGAACTAGGAATGGGCAATCAGCCCCAGCATTTT
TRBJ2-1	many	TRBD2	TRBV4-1	CASSQDGAGVYNEQFF	TGCGCCAGCAGCCAAGACGGAGCGGGGGTTTACAATGAGCAGTTCTTC
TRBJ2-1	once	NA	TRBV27	CDSSFQGRRNNEQFF	TGTGACAGTAGTTTTCAGGGACGACGAAACAATGAGCAGTTCTTC
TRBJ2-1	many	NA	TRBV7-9	CASSFRDAGQFF	TGTGCCAGCAGCTTCCGGGACGCGGGGCAGTTCTTC
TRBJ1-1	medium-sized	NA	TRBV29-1	CSSQENTEAFF	TGCAGCTCCCAAGAGAACACTGAAGCTTTCTTT
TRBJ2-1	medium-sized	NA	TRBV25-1	CASSIQASGDNEQFF	TGTGCCAGCAGTATCCAGGCCAGTGGGGACAATGAGCAGTTCTTC
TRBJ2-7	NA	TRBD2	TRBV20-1	CSATYQGGGSYEQYF	TGCAGTGCTACGTACCAGGGCGGGGGCTCCTACGAGCAGTACTTC
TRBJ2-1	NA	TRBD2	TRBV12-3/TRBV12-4	CASSPLASGLNEQFF	TGTGCCAGCAGCCCCTTGGCTAGCGGCCTCAATGAGCAGTTCTTC
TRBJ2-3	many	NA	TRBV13	CASSDRGLETDTQYF	TGTGCCAGCAGTGATCGGGGGCTGGAGACAGATACGCAGTATTTT
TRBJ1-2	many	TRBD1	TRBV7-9	CASSLSGTGDGYTF	TGTGCCAGCAGCTTATCCGGGACAGGGGATGGCTACACCTTC
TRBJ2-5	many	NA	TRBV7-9	CASSFATSGHPTQYF	TGTGCCAGCAGCTTCGCGACATCCGGGCACCCGACCCAGTACTTC
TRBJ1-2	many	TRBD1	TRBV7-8	CASLLGTGIGVYGYTF	TGTGCCAGCCTCCTGGGGACAGGTATAGGAGTCTATGGCTACACCTTC
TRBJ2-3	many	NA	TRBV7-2	CASSLIGTWDTQYF	TGTGCCAGCAGCTTAATAGGGACCTGGGATACGCAGTATTTT